These 32 T cell receptor beta chains were all obtained from the same sample, sequenced in a study of response to subunit inactivated influenza vaccine (dated by TCRdb to 2017 to 2018). The protocol used for the library was RT-PCR. The data were produced on an Illumina HiSeq 2500. TCRdb itself trimmed the public reads at Q25 with fastp, ran MiXCR and retained productive beta chains. Here each entry gathers all rows of one CDR3 protein and keeps the most common genes and DNA. The sample table contains a few hundred thousand distinct CDR3 sequences; only one count was recorded for about a fifth of them. 10% of the sample comes from the top ten. The sample in question was PBMCs from blood, obtained about 20 months after vaccination. The receptors originated from a man aged 50 to 69 who received an inactivated influenza vaccine. Donor details come from another sample of the same person, matched by shared clones.

This clonotype turned up a few times. J is TRBJ2-2 and V is TRBV12-3 or TRBV12-4; 8 bases are a match to TRBD1. This CDR3 has 16 amino acids. V trimming: 6 bases; J trimming: 4 bases; junction bases outside the gene matches: 10. The CDR3 DNA is TGTGCCAGCAGGGAAGGACAGGGCTTCCGCACCGGGGAGCTGTTTTTT. It codes for CASREGQGFRTGELFF.

This clonotype came up many times. The CDR3 DNA follows: TGTGCCAGCAGCTTAGGACAGGAGTATATCCGTGGCTACACCTTC. Protein sequence: CASSLGQEYIRGYTF. The gene calls are TRBV7-2 and TRBJ1-2, with D possibly being TRBD1 (6 bases). Trimming left V 1 base short and J 7 bases short, with 16 bases between. This CDR3 comprises 15 residues. Germline assignment: CDR1 SGHTA and CDR2 FQGNSA.

The sample holds a few counts of this clonotype. The rearrangement joins TRBV20-1 to TRBJ2-7; TRBD1 is a possible D gene (6 bases). Germline loops: CDR1 DFQATT, CDR2 SNEGSKA (reference sequence). The CDR3 extends over 15 amino acids. Deletions cut 3 bases from V and 3 bases from J, with 18 bases between. The CDR3 nucleotides are TGCAGTGCTAGCGCAACCGGGACATCGTTCTACGAGCAGTACTTC. Amino acid sequence: CSASATGTSFYEQYF.

The J gene is TRBJ2-1, the V gene TRBV5-1, with 10 bases fitting TRBD1. The V and J ends lost 4 bases and 5 bases, in that order; junction bases with no gene match: 3. Germline CDR1 reads SGHRS; CDR2 reads YFSETQ. The CDR3 contains 14 residues. CDR3 nucleotide sequence: TGCGCCAGCAGCCGACAGGGGGCCAACAATGAGCAGTTCTTC. Amino acids: CASSRQGANNEQFF.

This chain uses TRBV7-9 with TRBJ2-2; 7 bases are shared with TRBD1. V lost 6 bases, J lost 5 bases, and 15 bases stayed unmatched. The CDR3 covers 17 residues. CDR1 and CDR2 (germline): SEHNR, FQNEAQ (reference sequence). The CDR3: CASRPLIKDRVTGELFF. The CDR3 coding sequence is TGTGCCAGCAGACCTCTAATCAAAGACAGGGTGACCGGGGAGCTGTTTTTT.

This CDR3 reads CASSLEPKSIRSTEAFF. CDR3 sequence (DNA): TGCGCCAGCAGCTTGGAACCGAAATCTATCAGATCCACTGAAGCTTTCTTT. This chain connects TRBV5-1 to TRBJ1-1; no clear D. The ends were cut back, 0 bases at V and 4 bases at J, with 19 bases in the middle. Per germline, CDR1 SGHRS and CDR2 YFSETQ. This CDR3 region has 17 residues.

This clonotype was detected only a few times. The V call is TRBV4-3, the J call TRBJ2-2; 8 bases align to TRBD1. There are 17 residues in the CDR3. With V trimmed by 0 bases and J by 6 bases, 9 bases remained unmatched. Germline CDR1 LGHNA, CDR2 YSLEER. CDR3 DNA sequence: TGCGCCAGCAGCCAAGATGGTGGACAGGGAAGGGCCGGGGAGCTGTTTTTT. Translating it yields CASSQDGGQGRAGELFF.

The J gene is TRBJ2-5, the V gene TRBV28; 7 nucleotides align to TRBD2. The V and J ends lost 3 bases and 5 bases, in that order; junction bases with no gene match: 12. Germline CDR1 is MDHEN and CDR2 is SYDVKM. This CDR3 has 16 residues. CDR3 amino acids: CASSLRRLASGETQYF. As DNA, the CDR3 is TGTGCCAGCAGTTTGAGGAGACTAGCTTCCGGGGAGACCCAGTACTTC. Full variable domain (outside the CDR3, taken from reference TRBV28 and TRBJ2-5): DVKVTQSSRYLVKRTGEKVFLECVQDMDHENMFWYRQDPGLGLRLIYFSYDVKMKEKGDIPEGYSVSREKKERFSLILESASTNQTSMYLCASSLRRLASGETQYFGPGTRLLVL.

This clonotype was found a few times. The chain is built from TRBV30 and TRBJ1-2, with unresolved D. Germline V lookup: CDR1 GTSNPN, CDR2 SVGIG (reference sequence). The V end was cut by 4 bases, the J end by 4 bases, with 10 bases between. This CDR3 spans 12 amino acids. In DNA form, the CDR3 reads TGTGCCTGGAACCTGGCGGCCTATGGCTACACCTTC. Its protein is CAWNLAAYGYTF.

This clonotype was seen a few times. The V call is TRBV10-3, the J call TRBJ2-5; 7 bases agree with TRBD1. V trimming: 4 bases; J trimming: 0 bases; junction bases outside the gene matches: 8. The germline gives CDR1 ENHRY, CDR2 SYGVKD. This CDR3 spans 16 amino acids. For the CDR3, the DNA is TGTGCCATCAGTGCCCGGACAGGAGAAGACCAAGAGACCCAGTACTTC. This translates into CAISARTGEDQETQYF.

This clonotype was seen more than once but under ten times. The V and J genes are TRBV28 and TRBJ2-2; the D gene is possibly TRBD2 (6 bases). The CDR3 runs 15 residues. The germline CDR1 and CDR2 sequences are MDHEN and SYDVKM. The V and J ends lost 6 bases and 0 bases respectively, with 11 bases between them. CDR3 DNA: TGTGCCAGCAGGGCGGGGTTCGCGAACACCGGGGAGCTGTTTTTT. As protein: CASRAGFANTGELFF.

A few counts support this clonotype. The genes are TRBV7-9 and TRBJ2-2; D unresolved. From germline, CDR1 is SEHNR and CDR2 FQNEAQ (reference sequence). V dropped 3 bases and J dropped 4 bases, with 6 bases sitting between them. The CDR3 spans 13 residues. In DNA form, the CDR3 reads TGTGCCAGCAGCTTGGCTCTCACCGGGGAGCTGTTTTTT. Encoded protein: CASSLALTGELFF.

This chain connects TRBV5-1 to TRBJ1-2, with a possible D match to TRBD1 (5 bases). Trimming took 1 base from V and 1 from J, leaving 14 bases between them. The V gene's germline CDR1 is SGHRS and CDR2 YFSETQ. The CDR3 has 16 residues. The CDR3 sequence is CASSLLQGGNNYGYTF. As DNA, the CDR3 is TGCGCCAGCAGCTTGTTGCAGGGAGGAAATAACTATGGCTACACCTTC.

This chain uses TRBV29-1 with TRBJ1-1; 8 bases map to TRBD1. The CDR3 extends over 12 amino acids. Unmatched junction bases numbered 6, after V lost 5 bases and J lost 7 bases. Germline V lookup: CDR1 SQVTM, CDR2 ANQGSEA. DNA for the CDR3: TGCAGCGTTTCGTCAGGGGGCCGTGAAGCTTTCTTT. Its translation is CSVSSGGREAFF.

This chain connects TRBV11-2 to TRBJ2-6, with 10 bases identical to TRBD1. The CDR3 loop spans 19 amino acids. The V segment lost 5 bases and the J segment 3 bases; nucleotides outside the gene matches: 13. Per germline, CDR1 SGHAT and CDR2 FQNNGV. The CDR3, as DNA: TGTGCCAGCAGCCGTCGACAGGGGGCTATACCTCTTGGGGCCAACGTCCTGACTTTC. This sequence encodes CASSRRQGAIPLGANVLTF.

This clonotype was seen at least ten times. The J gene is TRBJ2-5, the V gene TRBV28; TRBD1 matches at 7 bases. The CDR3 spans 14 residues. Germline CDR1 MDHEN, CDR2 SYDVKM. Trimming removed 5 bases from V and 5 bases from J; junction bases left unmatched: 8. The CDR3 sequence is CASSQDRVGETQYF. In nucleotides, the CDR3 is TGTGCCAGCAGTCAAGACAGGGTTGGCGAGACCCAGTACTTC.

V usage is TRBV5-1 and J usage is TRBJ2-7, with 8 bases that match TRBD1. V was pared by 5 bases and J by 0 bases, with 7 bases of the junction left unmatched. Germline CDR1 SGHRS, CDR2 YFSETQ. The CDR3 totals 15 residues. The CDR3 region has the DNA TGCGCCAGCAGAGAGGGACAGGCCTTCTCCTACGAGCAGTACTTC. Amino acids: CASREGQAFSYEQYF.

A note on this clonotype: A much bigger clone sits one base away, suggesting this may be a read error. This chain joins TRBV5-1 and TRBJ1-1; D remains unclear. In germline, CDR1 is SGHRS, CDR2 YFSETQ. There are 14 residues in the CDR3. The CDR3 nucleotides read TGCACCAGCAGCTTGGCCCTGGACGGGACTGAAGCTTTCTTT. Its translation: CTSSLALDGTEAFF.

This clonotype was seen a handful of times. V and J are TRBV29-1 and TRBJ1-2, with TRBD1 as a possible D gene (5 bases). In germline, CDR1 is SQVTM, CDR2 ANQGSEA. CDR3 length: 16 amino acids. Deletions cut 5 bases from V and 2 bases from J, with 21 bases between. Here the CDR3 DNA reads TGCAGCGTTTACGGGACTGCCGAATTGTGGAACTATGGCTACACCTTC. Amino acid sequence: CSVYGTAELWNYGYTF.

In this sample, this clonotype turned up a few times. The chain has TRBV5-6 and TRBJ2-1, with 8 bases fitting TRBD2. CDR3 length: 17 amino acids. Trimming took 0 bases from V and 5 from J; bases not matched to a gene: 10. Germline V CDR1 and CDR2: SGHDT, YYEEEE. CDR3 nucleotide sequence: TGTGCCAGCAGCTTGGTGACGGGGGGGCTTGACGACAATGAGCAGTTCTTC. Its protein is CASSLVTGGLDDNEQFF.

V usage is TRBV20-1 and J usage is TRBJ1-1; no clear D gene. CDR3 length: 14 residues. The germline gives CDR1 DFQATT, CDR2 SNEGSKA (reference sequence). Deletions cut 1 base from V and 1 base from J, with 10 bases between. The CDR3 loop is CSARVDGRNTEAFF. In DNA, the CDR3 is TGCAGTGCTAGAGTCGACGGGCGGAACACTGAAGCTTTCTTT.

This clonotype was picked up a small number of times. The chain recombines TRBV6-6 with TRBJ1-6, with D hard to call. This CDR3 is 12 amino acids long. Germline V gene sequence: CDR1 MNHNY, CDR2 SVGAGI (reference sequence). V lost 8 bases, J lost 7 bases, and 9 bases lay in between. CDR3 amino acids: CASARQNSPLHF. As DNA, the CDR3 is TGTGCCAGCGCGCGGCAGAATTCACCCCTCCACTTT.

The chain couples TRBV27 to TRBJ1-5, with D unclear. With 3 bases removed from V and 4 bases from J, the gap between germline ends came to 13 bases. CDR3 length: 15 residues. CDR1 MNHEY and CDR2 SMNVEV come from the germline V gene (reference sequence). The CDR3 sequence is CASSFNPGSNQPQHF. DNA of the CDR3: TGTGCCAGCAGTTTTAATCCGGGATCAAATCAGCCCCAGCATTTT.

The chain combines TRBV7-2 with TRBJ2-1; TRBD1 aligns across 8 bases. The CDR3 spans 15 residues. V dropped 4 bases and J dropped 8; count of bases not matched to a gene: 10. Germline CDR1 reads SGHTA; CDR2 reads FQGNSA. The CDR3: CASSSGQGRLDEQFF. The CDR3 coding sequence is TGTGCCAGCAGCTCCGGACAGGGTCGTCTCGATGAGCAGTTCTTC.

The CDR3 sequence is CASSTDRGSNQPQHF. CDR3 sequence (DNA): TGTGCCAGCAGCACCGACAGGGGTAGCAATCAGCCCCAGCATTTT. The chain is built from TRBV5-4 and TRBJ1-5; TRBD1 aligns across 8 bases. After removal of 4 bases from V and 0 bases from J, the junction contained 3 bases not matched to a gene. The CDR3 spans 15 residues. Germline values: CDR1 SGHNT, CDR2 YYREEE (reference sequence).

On this clonotype itself: Given a much more abundant clone one base away, this may be a read error. The genes are TRBV11-2 and TRBJ2-5; possible D gene TRBD1, 6 bases. This CDR3 is built from 13 residues. From germline, CDR1 is SGHAT and CDR2 FQNNGV. Trimming took 6 bases from V and 1 from J, leaving 9 bases between them. The CDR3 reads CASRDSVQETQYF. The CDR3 DNA is TGTGCCAGCAGGGACAGTGTCCAAGAGACCCAGTACTTC.

This clonotype was seen only a few times. The chain uses TRBV11-2 and TRBJ1-6, with a tentative D call TRBD1 (5 bases). The V gene's germline CDR1 is SGHAT and CDR2 FQNNGV. Between the trimmed V and J ends, which lost 1 base and 0 bases, there was a span of 13 bases. CDR3 length equals 18 residues. The CDR3 region has the DNA TGTGCCAGCAGCTTAGTGGCAGGGTGGAGCTCCTATAATTCACCCCTCCACTTT. This translates into CASSLVAGWSSYNSPLHF.

In this sample, this clonotype turned up a few times. The rearrangement uses TRBV5-4 and TRBJ2-3, with TRBD2 as a possible D gene (6 bases). The germline CDR1 and CDR2 sequences are SGHNT and YYREEE (reference sequence). There are 16 residues in the CDR3. Trimming took 0 bases from V and 1 from J, leaving 12 bases between them. CDR3 protein: CASSLGFGGGTDTQYF. CDR3 nucleotide sequence: TGTGCCAGCAGCTTGGGGTTCGGCGGGGGCACAGATACGCAGTATTTT.

Only a few counts were recorded for this clonotype. J is TRBJ1-2 and V is TRBV19; D gene uncertain. Germline CDR1 reads LNHDA; CDR2 reads SQIVND (reference sequence). This CDR3 contains 12 residues. Trimming removed 4 bases at V and 5 bases at J, with 8 bases between. The CDR3 sequence is CASSTAKYGYTF. In DNA form, the CDR3 reads TGTGCCAGTAGTACAGCAAAGTATGGCTACACCTTC.

This clonotype has more than one count but fewer than ten. The V call is TRBV5-1, the J call TRBJ1-6; 9 bases map to TRBD1. This CDR3 is 15 amino acids long. Per the germline V gene, CDR1 is SGHRS and CDR2 is YFSETQ. With 0 bases clipped from V and 7 bases from J, the junction kept 2 bases outside the gene matches. The CDR3 sequence: CASSLDRGRNSPLHF. The CDR3, as DNA: TGCGCCAGCAGCTTGGACAGGGGGCGGAATTCACCCCTCCACTTT.

V is TRBV5-6 and J is TRBJ2-3; D ambiguous. The CDR3 runs 12 residues. Germline V gene sequence: CDR1 SGHDT, CDR2 YYEEEE. With 2 bases removed from V and 4 bases from J, the gap between germline ends came to 5 bases. The CDR3 region is CASSFTADTQYF. CDR3 DNA sequence: TGTGCCAGCAGCTTTACGGCAGATACGCAGTATTTT.

The J gene is TRBJ2-4, the V gene TRBV14, with TRBD2 matching over 7 bases. The V gene end was trimmed by 0 bases and the J gene end by 7 bases; junction bases not matched to a gene: 9. Germline values: CDR1 SGHDN, CDR2 FVKESK. This CDR3 is 16 amino acids long. The CDR3 coding sequence is TGTGCCAGCAGCCAAGATACCGCTAGCGGACCCAACATTCAGTACTTC. Translated, it gives CASSQDTASGPNIQYF. The full variable domain, completed using reference TRBV14 and TRBJ2-4, is EAGVTQFPSHSVIEKGQTVTLRCDPISGHDNLYWYRRVMGKEIKFLLHFVKESKQDESGMPNNRFLAERTGGTYSTLKVQPAELEDSGVYFCASSQDTASGPNIQYFGAGTRLSVL.